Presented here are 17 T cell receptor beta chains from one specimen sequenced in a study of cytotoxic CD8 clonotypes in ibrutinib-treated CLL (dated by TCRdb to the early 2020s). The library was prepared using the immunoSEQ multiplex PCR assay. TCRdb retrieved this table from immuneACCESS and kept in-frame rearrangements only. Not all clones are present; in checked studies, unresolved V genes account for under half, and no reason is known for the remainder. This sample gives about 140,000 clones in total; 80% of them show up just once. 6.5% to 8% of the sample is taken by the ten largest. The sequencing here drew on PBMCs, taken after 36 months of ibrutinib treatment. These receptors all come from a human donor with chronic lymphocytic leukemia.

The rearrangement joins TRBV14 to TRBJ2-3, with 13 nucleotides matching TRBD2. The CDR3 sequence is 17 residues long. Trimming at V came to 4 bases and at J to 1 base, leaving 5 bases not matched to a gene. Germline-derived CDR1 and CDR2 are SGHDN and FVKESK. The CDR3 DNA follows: TGTGCCAGCAGCCTTAGGACTAGCGGGAGAGGCACAGATACGCAGTATTTT. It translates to CASSLRTSGRGTDTQYF.

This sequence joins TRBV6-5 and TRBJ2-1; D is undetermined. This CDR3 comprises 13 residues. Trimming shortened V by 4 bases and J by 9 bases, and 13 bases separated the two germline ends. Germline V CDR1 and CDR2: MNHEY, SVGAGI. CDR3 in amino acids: CASSFTTWSEQFF. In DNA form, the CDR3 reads TGTGCCAGCAGTTTTACAACCTGGAGTGAGCAGTTCTTC.

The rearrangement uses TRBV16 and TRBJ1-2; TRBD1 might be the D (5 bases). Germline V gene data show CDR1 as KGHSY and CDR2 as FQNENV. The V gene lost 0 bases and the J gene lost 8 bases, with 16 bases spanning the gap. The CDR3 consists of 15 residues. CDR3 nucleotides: TGTGCCAGCAGCCAATCGAGTATCGGGGCGCGGGGCTACACCTTC. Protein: CASSQSSIGARGYTF.

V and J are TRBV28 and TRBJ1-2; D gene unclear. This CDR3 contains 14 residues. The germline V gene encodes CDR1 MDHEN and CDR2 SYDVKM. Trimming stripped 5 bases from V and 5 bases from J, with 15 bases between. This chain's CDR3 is CASSIGGSVYGYTF. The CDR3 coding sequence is TGTGCCAGCAGTATAGGTGGATCCGTGTATGGCTACACCTTC.

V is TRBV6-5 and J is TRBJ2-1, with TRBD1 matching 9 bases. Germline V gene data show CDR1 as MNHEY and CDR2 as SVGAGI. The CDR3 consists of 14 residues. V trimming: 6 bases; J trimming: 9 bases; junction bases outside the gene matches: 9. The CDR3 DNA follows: TGTGCCAGCAGGTCCGGGACAGGGTACGGTGAGCAGTTCTTC. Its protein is CASRSGTGYGEQFF.

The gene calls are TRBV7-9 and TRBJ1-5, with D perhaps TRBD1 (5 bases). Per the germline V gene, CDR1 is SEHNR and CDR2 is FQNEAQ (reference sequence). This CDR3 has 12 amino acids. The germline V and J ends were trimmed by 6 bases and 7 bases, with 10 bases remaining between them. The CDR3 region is CASSQGRQPQHF. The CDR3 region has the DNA TGTGCCAGCAGTCAGGGCCGACAGCCCCAGCATTTT.

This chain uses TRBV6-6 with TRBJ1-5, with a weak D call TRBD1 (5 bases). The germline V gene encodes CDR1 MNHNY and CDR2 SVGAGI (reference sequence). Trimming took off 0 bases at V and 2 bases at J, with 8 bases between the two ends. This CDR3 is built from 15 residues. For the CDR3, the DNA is TGTGCCAGCAGTTACTCGAGGGGTGGCAATCAGCCCCAGCATTTT. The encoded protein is CASSYSRGGNQPQHF.

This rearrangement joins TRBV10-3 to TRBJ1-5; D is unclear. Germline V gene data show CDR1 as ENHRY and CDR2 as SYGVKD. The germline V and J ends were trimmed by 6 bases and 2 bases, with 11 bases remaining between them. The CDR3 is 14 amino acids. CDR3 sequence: CAIRDPQGNQPQHF. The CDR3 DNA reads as TGTGCCATCAGGGACCCCCAGGGCAATCAGCCCCAGCATTTT.

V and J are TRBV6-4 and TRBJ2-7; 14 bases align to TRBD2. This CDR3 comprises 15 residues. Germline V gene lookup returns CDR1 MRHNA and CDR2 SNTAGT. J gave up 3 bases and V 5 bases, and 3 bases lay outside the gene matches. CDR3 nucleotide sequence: TGTGCCAGCAGTCCAGGGACTAGCGGGGGCTACGAGCAGTACTTC. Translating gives CASSPGTSGGYEQYF.

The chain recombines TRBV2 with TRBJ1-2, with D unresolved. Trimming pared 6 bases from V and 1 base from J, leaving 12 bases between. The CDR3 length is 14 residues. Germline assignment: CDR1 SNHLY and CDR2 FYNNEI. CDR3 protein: CASRVREGNYGYTF. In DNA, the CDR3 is TGTGCCAGCAGGGTTCGGGAAGGTAACTATGGCTACACCTTC.

The CDR3: CASSQVRGGSNYYTF. CDR3 in DNA: TGTGCCAGCAGCCAAGTGAGAGGGGGCTCTAACTACTACACCTTC. The rearrangement joins TRBV14 to TRBJ1-2; 7 nucleotides line up with TRBD1. The V gene's germline CDR1 is SGHDN and CDR2 FVKESK. Trimming cost V 1 base and J 10 bases; bases outside gene matches: 12. The CDR3 spans 15 residues.

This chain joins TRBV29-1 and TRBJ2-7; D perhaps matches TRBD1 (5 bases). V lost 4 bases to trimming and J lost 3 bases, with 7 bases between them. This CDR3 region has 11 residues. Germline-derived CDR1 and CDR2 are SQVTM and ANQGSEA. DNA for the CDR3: TGCAGCGTTGCGACAGTCTACGAGCAGTACTTC. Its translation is CSVATVYEQYF.

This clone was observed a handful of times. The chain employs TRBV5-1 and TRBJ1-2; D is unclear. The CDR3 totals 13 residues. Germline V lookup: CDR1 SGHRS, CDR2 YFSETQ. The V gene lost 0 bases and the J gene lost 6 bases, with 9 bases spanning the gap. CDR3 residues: CASSLGPPDGYTF. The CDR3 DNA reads TGCGCCAGCAGCTTGGGACCTCCGGATGGCTACACCTTC.

The CDR3 nucleotides read TGTGCCAGCAGCCCCCAGACAGGGGGTCTCTCCTACAATGAGCAGTTCTTC. Its protein is CASSPQTGGLSYNEQFF. The chain employs TRBV9 and TRBJ2-1, with 9 bases that match TRBD1. This CDR3 comprises 17 residues. Trimming at V came to 4 bases and at J to 0 bases, leaving 8 bases not matched to a gene. Germline V gene lookup returns CDR1 SGDLS and CDR2 YYNGEE.

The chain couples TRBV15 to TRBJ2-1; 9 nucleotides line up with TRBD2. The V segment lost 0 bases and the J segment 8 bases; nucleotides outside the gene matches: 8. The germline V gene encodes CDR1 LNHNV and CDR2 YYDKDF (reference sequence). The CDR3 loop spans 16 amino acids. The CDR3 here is CATSRDGLAGLDEQFF. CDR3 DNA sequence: TGTGCCACCAGCAGAGACGGCCTAGCGGGACTTGATGAGCAGTTCTTC.

This CDR3 reads CASSLRDRGHQPQHF. CDR3 bases: TGTGCCAGCAGTTTGAGGGACAGGGGACATCAGCCCCAGCATTTT. V gene TRBV28 combines with J gene TRBJ1-5; 10 bases agree with TRBD1. Looked up from germline, CDR1 is MDHEN and CDR2 is SYDVKM. This CDR3 has 15 residues. V was pared by 3 bases and J by 5 bases, with 4 bases of the junction left unmatched.

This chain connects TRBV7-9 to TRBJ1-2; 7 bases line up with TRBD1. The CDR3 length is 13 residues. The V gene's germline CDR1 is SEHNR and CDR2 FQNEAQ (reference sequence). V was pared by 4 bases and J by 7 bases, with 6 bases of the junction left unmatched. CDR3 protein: CASSSDRDSGYTF. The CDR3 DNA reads TGTGCCAGCAGCTCCGACAGGGATAGTGGCTACACCTTC.